This entry features one TCR beta chain sequence. The antigen remains unidentified. The data belong to a study of CD4 T cells in relation to SARS-CoV-2 and coronaviruses. As for the study in general: The negative reference was HIV-1 Nef peptide pool or peptide-free culture. General observations from the study: Monoreactive clones expanded significantly more to SARS-CoV-2 than crossreactive clones did.

The unexposed donors gave CD4+ T cells in about 2010-2019, prior to COVID-19. The cells were cultured for under twelve days before CD4+ T cells were isolated. Cultures received half-medium IL-2 refreshes on days 3 and 7. V was clipped by 2 bases and J by 3 bases, with 5 bases between them. Germline lookup yields CDR1 SGHRS and CDR2 YFSETQ. The CDR3 sequence is 13 residues long. The method was immunoSEQ multiplex PCR; TCRdb's version includes in-frame clones alone and lacks a portion of them. The table has 24,000 or so clones, around 75% seen once. The chain employs TRBV5-1 and TRBJ2-2; D gene unclear. The clonotype was recovered from a human donor in good health. The sample consisted of CD4+ T cells from PBMCs, cultured in vitro. The CDR3 bases are TGCGCCAGCAGCTTTTATGACACCGGGGAGCTGTTTTTT. Protein product: CASSFYDTGELFF.